This TCR beta chain derives from a study of human T cells and chemical hapten exposure. Time point noted: patch test 1, 2 weeks after DPC sensitization. Treatment here: therapeutic diphenylcyclopropenone sensitization with weekly scalp DPC. It was unfractionated whole blood from which total RNA was extracted. This clonotype was counted between two and nine times. Its antigen is not identified. Broader study findings: Donors' alopecia may make their immune response differ from healthy people's.

A single record per CDR3 protein comes from TCRdb applying MiXCR to the RACE reads. Here the sample spans around 300,000 distinct CDR3 sequences, around 7% being singletons. This sequence originates from a woman under 30 with alopecia areata. Some clones in this sample may be carry-over from other donors' samples. The source was whole blood, collected in connection with sensitization to the hapten diphenylcyclopropenone (DPC).

The CDR3 sequence: CASSVPGANVLTF. For the CDR3, the DNA is TGTGCCAGCAGCGTCCCTGGGGCCAACGTCCTGACTTTC. The chain links TRBV9 to TRBJ2-6; D gene uncertain. CDR1 is SGDLS and CDR2 is YYNGEE in the germline V gene. Trimming shortened V by 2 bases and J by 2 bases, and 2 bases separated the two germline ends. The CDR3 has 13 amino acids.